This entry lists 21 T cell receptor beta chains sequenced from one sample in a study of graft-versus-host responses after intestinal transplantation. These receptors have no known antigen. Only in-frame clones appear in the TCRdb table, and some are missing; sequencing was by immunoSEQ multiplex PCR. The table shows some 39,000 clones, with roughly 96% occurring only once. Sequences were derived from unstimulated CD8+ T cells sorted from spleen or lymph node cells, sampled before transplant. Receptor source: a human donor who was the organ donor for an intestinal transplant.

The chain carries TRBV4-3 and TRBJ1-2; D might be TRBD1 (5 bases). The germline V gene encodes CDR1 LGHNA and CDR2 YSLEER. Trimming stripped 1 base from V and 1 base from J, with 13 bases between. The CDR3 is made up of 16 amino acids. The CDR3 coding sequence is TGCGCCAGCAGCCAAGTGTGGGACGGAGGTAACTATGGCTACACCTTC. It encodes CASSQVWDGGNYGYTF.

This clone was seen just once. The chain has TRBV4-2 and TRBJ2-3, with TRBD2 matching 11 bases. V shed 0 bases and J 6 bases; nucleotides not matched to a gene: 2. This CDR3 spans 15 amino acids. Germline V gene sequence: CDR1 LGHNA, CDR2 YNFKEQ. CDR3 bases: TGTGCCAGCAGCCAAGATAGCGGGGGGGCCGATACGCAGTATTTT. It encodes CASSQDSGGADTQYF.

The CDR3: CAWSASRGPSWDYEQYF. CDR3 sequence (DNA): TGTGCCTGGAGTGCTAGCAGGGGGCCTAGTTGGGACTACGAGCAGTACTTC. The rearrangement joins TRBV30 to TRBJ2-7, with TRBD1 matching over 8 bases. V was clipped by 1 base and J by 3 bases; unmatched bases: 14. Germline assignment: CDR1 GTSNPN and CDR2 SVGIG (reference sequence). The CDR3 spans 17 residues.

The J gene is TRBJ2-7, the V gene TRBV4-3, with a weak D call TRBD1 (6 bases). Germline V gives CDR1 LGHNA, CDR2 YSLEER. This CDR3 is built from 16 residues. The germline V and J ends were trimmed by 0 bases and 4 bases, with 16 bases remaining between them. The CDR3 sequence is CASSQENYRDHYEQYF. CDR3 bases: TGCGCCAGCAGCCAAGAAAACTACAGGGATCATTACGAGCAGTACTTC.

The CDR3 here is CASSFQESPYNEQFF. In DNA form, the CDR3 reads TGTGCCAGCAGCTTTCAGGAAAGTCCCTACAATGAGCAGTTCTTC. The chain joins TRBV7-8 to TRBJ2-1; D not certain. The germline V and J ends were trimmed by 3 bases and 2 bases, with 11 bases remaining between them. The CDR3 runs to 15 residues. Germline lookup yields CDR1 SGHVS and CDR2 FQNEAQ.

The V and J genes are TRBV10-3 and TRBJ1-2; no clear D. Trimming shortened V by 7 bases and J by 8 bases, and 8 bases separated the two germline ends. Germline CDR1 ENHRY, CDR2 SYGVKD. This CDR3 contains 10 residues. The CDR3 nucleotides are TGTGCCATCACGTTCAGGGGCTACACCTTC. This sequence encodes CAITFRGYTF.

The chain is built from TRBV27 and TRBJ2-3, with 12 bases that match TRBD2. V dropped 5 bases and J dropped 0; count of bases not matched to a gene: 3. The CDR3 is made up of 16 amino acids. CDR1 and CDR2 from the germline V gene are MNHEY and SMNVEV (reference sequence). The CDR3 nucleotides read TGTGCCAGCAGTCGACTAGCGGGGGCTAGCACAGATACGCAGTATTTT. Translating gives CASSRLAGASTDTQYF.

The chain employs TRBV11-3 and TRBJ1-3; D is unclear. Per the germline V gene, CDR1 is SGHNT and CDR2 is YENEEA. The CDR3 runs to 14 residues. The V end lost 7 bases, the J end lost 1 base, and 11 bases lay between the germline ends. CDR3: CASIQGGSGNTIYF. CDR3 bases: TGTGCCAGCATCCAAGGAGGTTCTGGAAACACCATATATTTT. Full variable domain (remainder filled in from reference TRBV11-3 and TRBJ1-3): EAGVVQSPRYKIIEKKQPVAFWCNPISGHNTLYWYLQNLGQGPELLIRYENEEAVDDSQLPKDRFSAERLKGVDSTLKIQPAELGDSAVYLCASIQGGSGNTIYFGEGSWLTVV.

This chain links TRBV7-6 with TRBJ2-5, with 11 bases identical to TRBD2. CDR1 is SGHVS and CDR2 is FNYEAQ in the germline V gene. CDR3 length equals 15 residues. V dropped 5 bases and J dropped 4; count of bases not matched to a gene: 6. CDR3: CASSVSGGAGETQYF. For the CDR3, the DNA is TGTGCCAGCAGCGTTAGCGGGGGGGCCGGAGAGACCCAGTACTTC. Based on the CDR3 plus reference TRBV7-6 and TRBJ2-5, the full variable domain is GAGVSQSPRYKVTKRGQDVALRCDPISGHVSLYWYRQALGQGPEFLTYFNYEAQQDKSGLPNDRFSAERPEGSISTLTIQRTEQRDSAMYRCASSVSGGAGETQYFGPGTRLLVL.

This chain connects TRBV13 to TRBJ1-2; 9 bases match TRBD1. V trimming: 0 bases; J trimming: 4 bases; junction bases outside the gene matches: 6. The CDR3 totals 16 residues. Germline CDR1 and CDR2: PRHDT and FYEKMQ (reference sequence). The CDR3 coding sequence is TGTGCCAGCAGCTTAGGCCGACAGGGGGGCTTCTATGGCTACACCTTC. Its protein product is CASSLGRQGGFYGYTF.

The chain has TRBV7-9 and TRBJ2-3; no definite D call. In germline, CDR1 is SEHNR, CDR2 FQNEAQ (reference sequence). The CDR3 is 16 residues long. V was cut by 2 bases and J by 0 bases, with 12 bases left in between. For the CDR3, the DNA is TGTGCCAGCAGCTTAAACATATACACTAGCACAGATACGCAGTATTTT. This gives the protein CASSLNIYTSTDTQYF.

The gene calls are TRBV7-8 and TRBJ1-3, with D hard to call. With 5 bases removed from V and 0 bases from J, the gap between germline ends came to 14 bases. This CDR3 contains 16 residues. In germline, CDR1 is SGHVS, CDR2 FQNEAQ. The CDR3 reads CASSITSRVSGNTIYF. The CDR3 coding sequence is TGTGCCAGCAGCATTACCTCTAGGGTCTCTGGAAACACCATATATTTT.

With regard to this clone: The same CDR3 arises from other DNA sequences in this sample as well. The chain carries TRBV9 and TRBJ2-1; a weak D match, TRBD2 (5 bases). Trimming stripped 0 bases from V and 3 bases from J, with 10 bases between. The CDR3 has 15 amino acids. Germline V gives CDR1 SGDLS, CDR2 YYNGEE. Written as DNA, the CDR3 is TGTGCCAGCAGCGTAGTGCCTAGCCACTACAATGAGCAGTTCTTC. It codes for CASSVVPSHYNEQFF.

The chain combines TRBV5-5 with TRBJ2-7, with 7 positions matching TRBD2. The CDR3 is 14 amino acids. Per the germline V gene, CDR1 is SGHKS and CDR2 is YYEKEE (reference sequence). The V segment lost 4 bases and the J segment 0 bases; nucleotides outside the gene matches: 4. CDR3 sequence reads: CASSDGLVSYEQYF. The DNA of the CDR3 is TGTGCCAGCAGCGACGGACTAGTCTCCTACGAGCAGTACTTC.

The gene calls are TRBV2 and TRBJ2-7; 7 bases are shared with TRBD2. This CDR3 spans 14 amino acids. J lost 6 bases, V lost 1 base, and 6 bases had no gene match. Looked up from germline, CDR1 is SNHLY and CDR2 is FYNNEI. CDR3 in amino acids: CASSEGGRVFEQYF. DNA of the CDR3: TGTGCCAGCAGTGAAGGGGGGAGGGTATTCGAGCAGTACTTC.

This chain joins TRBV14 and TRBJ1-3; tentative D call: TRBD1 (5 bases). The CDR3 sequence is 17 residues long. The V end was cut by 0 bases, the J end by 4 bases, with 16 bases between. CDR1 SGHDN and CDR2 FVKESK come from the germline V gene. This CDR3 reads CASSQDPPGWSGNTIYF. In DNA form, the CDR3 reads TGTGCCAGCAGCCAAGATCCCCCAGGGTGGTCCGGAAACACCATATATTTT.

V gene TRBV29-1 combines with J gene TRBJ2-7; 11 nucleotides line up with TRBD2. CDR1 and CDR2 (germline): SQVTM, ANQGSEA. CDR3 length: 13 residues. V shed 4 bases, J shed 4 bases, and the junction held 3 bases outside the gene matches. In DNA form, the CDR3 reads TGCAGCGTTGGTAGCGGGGGGGAATACGAGCAGTACTTC. This sequence encodes CSVGSGGEYEQYF.

This rearrangement joins TRBV27 to TRBJ2-1; 13 bases align to TRBD2. Germline CDR1 and CDR2: MNHEY and SMNVEV (reference sequence). The trim removed 5 bases at V and 9 bases at J, leaving 7 bases unmatched. This CDR3 has 15 amino acids. CDR3 region: CASSLLTSGGFEQFF. The CDR3 nucleotides read TGTGCCAGCAGTCTACTGACTAGCGGGGGGTTTGAGCAGTTCTTC.

This chain uses TRBV4-3 with TRBJ2-3; D call uncertain. With 4 bases removed from V and 4 bases from J, the gap between germline ends came to 15 bases. This CDR3 contains 15 residues. The germline V gene has CDR1 LGHNA and CDR2 YSLEER. The CDR3 spells CASSRTTGPADTQYF. The CDR3 DNA follows: TGCGCCAGCAGCCGAACCACTGGGCCCGCAGATACGCAGTATTTT.

The chain joins TRBV30 to TRBJ2-5; TRBD2 matches 8 bases. Germline CDR1 is GTSNPN and CDR2 is SVGIG (reference sequence). The CDR3 length is 15 residues. With V trimmed by 2 bases and J by 4 bases, 9 bases remained unmatched. The CDR3 is CAWSPSGGPRETQYF. CDR3 DNA sequence: TGTGCCTGGAGTCCTTCGGGGGGGCCGAGAGAGACCCAGTACTTC.

V usage is TRBV2 and J usage is TRBJ2-3; TRBD1 might be the D (6 bases). V was pared by 6 bases and J by 0 bases, with 13 bases between. The germline CDR1 and CDR2 sequences are SNHLY and FYNNEI. CDR3 length: 15 amino acids. In DNA, the CDR3 is TGTGCCAGCAGCTATAGACAGGATAGCACAGATACGCAGTATTTT. Amino acid sequence: CASSYRQDSTDTQYF.